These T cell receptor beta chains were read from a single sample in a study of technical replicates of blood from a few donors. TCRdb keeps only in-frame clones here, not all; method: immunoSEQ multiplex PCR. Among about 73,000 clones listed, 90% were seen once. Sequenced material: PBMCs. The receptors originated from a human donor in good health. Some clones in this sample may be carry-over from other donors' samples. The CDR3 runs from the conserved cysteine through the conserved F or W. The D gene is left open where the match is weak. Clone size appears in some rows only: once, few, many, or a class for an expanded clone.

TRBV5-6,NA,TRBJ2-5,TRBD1,TGTGCCAGCAGCTTTACGACAGGGGGCATCCAAGAGACCCAGTACTTC,CASSFTTGGIQETQYF
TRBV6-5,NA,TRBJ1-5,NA,TGTGCCAGCACCCGAGGGGGAAATCAGCCCCAGCATTTT,CASTRGGNQPQHF
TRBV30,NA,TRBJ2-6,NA,TGTGCCTGGAGTGTACGATCGAGGCCTGGGGCCAACGTCCTGACTTTC,CAWSVRSRPGANVLTF
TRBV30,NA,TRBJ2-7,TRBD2,TGTGCCTGGAGTGGCCCCGGTGTGGGAGCGGGAGGGTACGAGCAGTACTTC,CAWSGPGVGAGGYEQYF
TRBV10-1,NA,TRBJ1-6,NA,TGCGCCAGCAGTGCTAAACAGTCGAAGGGGAATTCACCCCTCCACTTT,CASSAKQSKGNSPLHF
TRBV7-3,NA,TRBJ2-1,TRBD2,TGTGCCAGCAGCCCCAACGGGGGGGGCATAGGTGAGCAGTTCTTC,CASSPNGGGIGEQFF
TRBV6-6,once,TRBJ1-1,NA,TGTGCCAGCAGTTATGTCCCACGGGACACTGAAGCTTTCTTT,CASSYVPRDTEAFF
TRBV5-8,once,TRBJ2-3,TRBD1,TGTGCCATCTCCCGGGACAGAACAGATACGCAGTATTTT,CAISRDRTDTQYF
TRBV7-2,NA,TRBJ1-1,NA,TGTGCCAGCAGCCGGCGAAAAGGGGATTCGGCTTTCTTT,CASSRRKGDSAFF
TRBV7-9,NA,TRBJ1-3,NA,TGTGCCAGCAGCCTAGCCCAGATGTCTGGAAACACCATATATTTT,CASSLAQMSGNTIYF
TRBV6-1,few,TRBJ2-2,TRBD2,TGTGCCAGCAGCTACGGGGGGGAGACCGGGGAGCTGTTTTTT,CASSYGGETGELFF
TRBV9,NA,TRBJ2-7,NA,TGTGCCAGCAGCGTACATGAGGGTTATCCGTACGAGCAGTACTTC,CASSVHEGYPYEQYF
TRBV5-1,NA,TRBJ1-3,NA,TGCGCCAGCAGCTTGGATCCAGGGTTGTCTGGAAACACCATATATTTT,CASSLDPGLSGNTIYF
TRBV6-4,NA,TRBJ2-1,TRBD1,TGTGCCAGCAGTCCTCACCCTCCAGGGGGCGGTTCCTACAATGAGCAGTTCTTC,CASSPHPPGGGSYNEQFF
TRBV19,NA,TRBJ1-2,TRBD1,TGTGCCAGTAGTATACTAGGGGGCGTTTCTAACTATGGCTACACCTTC,CASSILGGVSNYGYTF
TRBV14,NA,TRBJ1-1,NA,TGTGCCAGCAGCCCCCAGCGGGGCAGTGAAGCTTTCTTT,CASSPQRGSEAFF
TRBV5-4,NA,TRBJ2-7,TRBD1,TGTGCCAGCAGCTTGGTAGGGGGCGACGAGCAGTACTTC,CASSLVGGDEQYF
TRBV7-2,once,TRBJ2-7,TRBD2,TGTGCCAGCAGCTCGCTAGCGGGAGGGCGCGAGCAGTACTTC,CASSSLAGGREQYF
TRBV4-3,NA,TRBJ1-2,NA,TGCGCCAGCAGCCAAGACAGGGTCTATGGCTACACCTTC,CASSQDRVYGYTF
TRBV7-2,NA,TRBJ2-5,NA,NA,CASSLARGQGFLETQYF
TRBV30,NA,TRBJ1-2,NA,TGTGCCTGGACCCAGGACAATGCTAACTATGGCTACACCTTC,CAWTQDNANYGYTF
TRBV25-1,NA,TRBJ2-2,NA,TGTGCCAGCAGTGACCACTCAGGGCCCGGGGAGCTGTTTTTT,CASSDHSGPGELFF
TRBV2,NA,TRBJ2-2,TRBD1,TGTGCCAGCACCCGGGACGGGACAGCCACCGGGGAGCTGTTTTTT,CASTRDGTATGELFF
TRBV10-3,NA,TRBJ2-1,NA,TGTGCCACCCGGGGATCCCATGAGCAGTTCTTC,CATRGSHEQFF
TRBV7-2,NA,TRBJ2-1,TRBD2,TGTGCCAGCAGCCTCCAACCTACTAGCGGGTTCAATGAGCAGTTCTTC,CASSLQPTSGFNEQFF
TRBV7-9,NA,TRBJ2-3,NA,TGTGCCAGCTTCCCCTACGAGCGGGTGCACACAGATACGCAGTATTTT,CASFPYERVHTDTQYF
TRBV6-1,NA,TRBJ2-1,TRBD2,TGTGCCAGCAGTGTACTAGCGGGAGAAATCTACAATGAGCAGTTCTTC,CASSVLAGEIYNEQFF
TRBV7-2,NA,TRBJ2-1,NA,TGTGCCAGCAGCCAACGGAGAAACAATGAGCAGTTCTTC,CASSQRRNNEQFF
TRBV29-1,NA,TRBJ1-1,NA,TGCAGCGCTGAGGCAGGGATGGACACTGAAGCTTTCTTT,CSAEAGMDTEAFF
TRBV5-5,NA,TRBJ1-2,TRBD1,TGTGCCAGCAGTATTCCGGGACAGGGTAATAGTTGGGAAGGCTACACCTTC,CASSIPGQGNSWEGYTF
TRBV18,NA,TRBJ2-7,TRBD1,TGTGCCAGCTCACCACCGGGACAGTCCTACGAGCAGTACTTC,CASSPPGQSYEQYF
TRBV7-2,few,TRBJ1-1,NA,TGTGCCAGCAGCTCGGGGCAGGGAGGTGAAGCTTTCTTT,CASSSGQGGEAFF